A selection of T cell receptor beta chains follows, all from one sample in a study of blood T cell repertoires in COVID-19. This table comes from immunoSEQ multiplex PCR, and its TCRdb copy is limited to in-frame clones, with some not included. The sample carries approximately 300,000 clones, 85% to 90% recorded once. The specimen sequenced was PBMCs or T cells enriched from blood (not recorded which). These receptors originate from a woman aged 18-29 years who had recovered from COVID-19. CDR3s leave out the opening cysteine and the closing phenylalanine or tryptophan.

V: TRBV5-4; length: 14; J: TRBJ2-5; CDR3: ASSYPSGGSQETQY
V: TRBV6-4; length: 14; J: TRBJ1-4; CDR3: ASSDEGRSTNEKLF
V: TRBV6-1; length: 13; J: TRBJ2-3; CDR3: ASSEQRGGTDTQY
V: TRBV2; length: 14; J: TRBJ1-5; CDR3: ASSEDWGPHNQPQH
V: TRBV19; length: 12; J: TRBJ1-3; CDR3: ASSIEGSGNTIY
V: TRBV6-5; length: 12; J: TRBJ1-2; CDR3: ASRMTGGIYGYT
V: TRBV7-9; length: 12; J: TRBJ1-1; CDR3: ASSTDRLGTEAF
V: TRBV19; length: 11; J: TRBJ1-1; CDR3: ASSIRRDTEAF
V: TRBV5-6; length: 13; J: TRBJ2-7; CDR3: ASRRSGTSTYEQY
V: TRBV9; length: 13; J: TRBJ1-3; CDR3: ASSRLGQGEDTIY
V: TRBV28; length: 12; J: TRBJ1-2; CDR3: ASRAGTGHYGYT
V: TRBV5-1; length: 12; J: TRBJ1-5; CDR3: ASSLGTDDHPQH
V: TRBV5-1; length: 12; J: TRBJ2-3; CDR3: ASSPGTRADTQY
V: TRBV5-4; length: 14; J: TRBJ1-3; CDR3: ASSTRQGSSGNTIY
V: TRBV9; length: 13; J: TRBJ2-1; CDR3: ASSVSPTGDNEQF
V: TRBV5-6; length: 14; J: TRBJ2-3; CDR3: ASSLKGQGATDTQY
V: TRBV11-2; length: 13; J: TRBJ1-5; CDR3: ASSSTTGGGQPQH
V: TRBV10-3; length: 13; J: TRBJ2-7; CDR3: AISRRELFSYEQY
V: TRBV27; length: 12; J: TRBJ1-2; CDR3: ASSSGSPNYGYT
V: TRBV2; length: 12; J: TRBJ2-7; CDR3: ASSERQVGYEQY
V: TRBV2; length: 14; J: TRBJ1-1; CDR3: ASTRRRSGMNTEAF
V: TRBV27; length: 14; J: TRBJ2-5; CDR3: ASGPAGMGGSETQY
V: TRBV29-1; length: 10; J: TRBJ2-5; CDR3: SGGLASETQY
V: TRBV7-3; length: 12; J: TRBJ1-5; CDR3: ASHGRGSNQPQH
V: TRBV28; length: 14; J: TRBJ1-1; CDR3: ASSQNRGGVSTEAF
V: TRBV27; length: 12; J: TRBJ1-5; CDR3: ASSSTGRGQPQH
V: TRBV6-5; length: 10; J: TRBJ2-5; CDR3: ASQQGAETQY
V: TRBV11-2; length: 13; J: TRBJ2-1; CDR3: ASSSGTNSYNEQF
V: TRBV12-5; length: 11; J: TRBJ1-2; CDR3: ASGSQGSYGYT
V: TRBV4-2; length: 14; J: TRBJ2-7; CDR3: ASSQLDSRGSYEQY
V: TRBV30; length: 12; J: TRBJ1-4; CDR3: AWSAGQGGEKLF
V: TRBV10-3; length: 10; J: TRBJ1-1; CDR3: AIGGPATEAF
V: TRBV10-3; length: 14; J: TRBJ1-1; CDR3: AISESRVPMNTEAF
V: TRBV19; length: 10; J: TRBJ1-2; CDR3: ASSIDLYGYT
V: TRBV7-2; length: 12; J: TRBJ2-7; CDR3: ASSFAGGSYEQY
V: TRBV27; length: 15; J: TRBJ2-1; CDR3: ASSYGGTGSSYNEQF
V: TRBV23-1; length: 12; J: TRBJ1-2; CDR3: ASSGRDRGYGYT
V: TRBV13; length: 13; J: TRBJ2-7; CDR3: ASSFGTGNHYEQY
V: TRBV13; length: 14; J: TRBJ2-2; CDR3: ASSLEPGQGTGELF
V: TRBV7-3; length: 12; J: TRBJ2-1; CDR3: ASSKDRGHNEQF
V: TRBV7-3; length: 13; J: TRBJ1-1; CDR3: ASSLLGGRNTEAF
V: TRBV5-1; length: 16; J: TRBJ2-3; CDR3: ASSLAGTSGDFTDTQY